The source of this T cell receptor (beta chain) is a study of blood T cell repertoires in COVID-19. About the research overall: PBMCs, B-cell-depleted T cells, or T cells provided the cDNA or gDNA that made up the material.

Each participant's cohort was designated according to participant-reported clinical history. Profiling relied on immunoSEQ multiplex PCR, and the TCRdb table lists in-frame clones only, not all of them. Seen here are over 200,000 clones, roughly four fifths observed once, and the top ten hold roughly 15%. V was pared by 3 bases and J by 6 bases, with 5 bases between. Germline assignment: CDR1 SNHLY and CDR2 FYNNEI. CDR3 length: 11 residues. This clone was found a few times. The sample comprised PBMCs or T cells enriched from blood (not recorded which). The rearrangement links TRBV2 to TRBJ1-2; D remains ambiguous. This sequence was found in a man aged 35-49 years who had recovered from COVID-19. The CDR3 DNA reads TGTGCCAGCAGTGACGAGGATGGCTACACCTTC. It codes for CASSDEDGYTF.